These 26 T cell receptor beta chains were sequenced from one sample in a study of T cells in Graves' hyperthyroidism and ophthalmopathy. Template material for amplifying TCR beta CDR3 regions consisted of RNA transcripts. RT-PCR in the first round (using the HTBI primer set) targeted the TCR CDR3. TCRdb reprocessed the multiplex PCR reads with MiXCR, giving one entry per CDR3 protein. Of some 570,000 distinct CDR3 sequences detected, 15% to 20% appear once; the ten largest clones hold approximately 18%. The sequenced material came from blood. The receptors stem from a woman aged 18 to 35 with Graves' ophthalmopathy.

The table lists this clonotype with many counts. The chain couples TRBV20-1 to TRBJ1-1, with D uncertain. CDR3 size: 12 residues. Trimming left V 2 bases short and J 0 bases short, with 4 bases between. Per germline, CDR1 DFQATT and CDR2 SNEGSKA (reference sequence). For the CDR3, the DNA is TGCAGTGCTAGATTCCTGAACACTGAAGCTTTCTTT. Amino acid sequence: CSARFLNTEAFF.

This clonotype was counted many times. This sequence joins TRBV28 and TRBJ2-3, with D hard to call. The CDR3 totals 14 residues. V was cut by 4 bases and J by 0 bases, with 8 bases left in between. CDR1 MDHEN and CDR2 SYDVKM come from the germline V gene. Here the CDR3 reads CASSSPQSTDTQYF. DNA for the CDR3: TGTGCCAGCAGTTCGCCCCAAAGCACAGATACGCAGTATTTT.

The chain has TRBV5-6 and TRBJ2-2, with no clear D. Trimming left V 4 bases short and J 5 bases short, with 21 bases between. From germline, CDR1 is SGHDT and CDR2 YYEEEE. This CDR3 is 17 amino acids long. CDR3 DNA: TGTGCCAGCAGCCAAGCCCCGATAAACTTGATGACCGGGGAGCTGTTTTTT. Residues: CASSQAPINLMTGELFF.

This clonotype was observed a handful of times. The rearrangement joins TRBV9 to TRBJ2-7; 8 bases are shared with TRBD1. Looked up from germline, CDR1 is SGDLS and CDR2 is YYNGEE. The CDR3 totals 14 residues. J was trimmed by 0 bases and V by 4 bases; bases with no gene match: 3. The CDR3 protein is CASSTTGGSYEQYF. The CDR3, as DNA: TGTGCCAGCAGCACAACAGGGGGCTCCTACGAGCAGTACTTC.

This clonotype came up many times. V is TRBV28 and J is TRBJ2-7; a weak D match, TRBD2 (7 bases). Trimming took 9 bases from V and 4 from J, leaving 16 bases between them. The CDR3 is made up of 13 amino acids. Germline V gives CDR1 MDHEN, CDR2 SYDVKM. The CDR3 region is CASSRGGAYEQYF. The CDR3 DNA reads as TGTGCCAGTTCGAGGGGGGGCGCTTACGAGCAGTACTTC.

V usage is TRBV24-1 and J usage is TRBJ2-5; 11 bases map to TRBD1. This CDR3 contains 17 residues. Germline loops: CDR1 KGHDR, CDR2 SFDVKD. J gave up 5 bases and V 0 bases, and 7 bases lay outside the gene matches. The CDR3: CATSDLQQDRGPETQYF. The CDR3 DNA sequence: TGTGCCACCAGTGATTTGCAACAGGACAGGGGGCCCGAGACCCAGTACTTC.

Of note for this clonotype: At one end, the junction sequence differs from germline, possibly due to a read error. This chain links TRBV11-2 with TRBJ1-2, with D hard to call. Germline lookup yields CDR1 SGHAT and CDR2 FQNNGV. This CDR3 is built from 16 residues. CDR3 in DNA: TGTGCCAACAGCTTAGAACCCGGGATAGTGGCCTATGGCTACACCTTC. Its translation is CANSLEPGIVAYGYTF.

The sample holds many counts of this clonotype. V is TRBV3-1 and J is TRBJ2-1; D is perhaps TRBD2 (7 bases). CDR3 length: 16 residues. V shed 0 bases and J shed 4 bases, with 13 bases lying between them. Germline CDR1 LGHDT, CDR2 YNNKEL (reference sequence). This chain's CDR3 is CASSQDGGAGYNEQFF. In DNA, the CDR3 is TGTGCCAGCAGCCAAGATGGGGGGGCGGGGTACAATGAGCAGTTCTTC.

Concerning this clonotype: The junction and the germline gene differ at one end; a read error may be behind it. This sequence joins TRBV7-2 and TRBJ2-5, with 13 bases identical to TRBD2. This CDR3 has 17 amino acids. Looked up from germline, CDR1 is SGHTA and CDR2 is FQGNSA. The CDR3 nucleotides are TGTGCCAACAGCTTAGGAGGGACTAGCGGGAATGGGGAGACCCAGTACTTC. It yields the protein CANSLGGTSGNGETQYF.

CDR3 loop: CASSPRDRPLAEQYF. The CDR3 bases are TGTGCCAGTAGTCCGCGGGACAGACCCCTCGCCGAGCAGTACTTC. This rearrangement joins TRBV19 to TRBJ2-7; D possibly corresponds to TRBD1 (7 bases). The CDR3 is 15 amino acids. Germline V gene lookup returns CDR1 LNHDA and CDR2 SQIVND (reference sequence). V shed 5 bases and J shed 6 bases, with 20 bases lying between them. Together with reference TRBV19 and TRBJ2-7, the CDR3 gives the full variable domain: DGGITQSPKYLFRKEGQNVTLSCEQNLNHDAMYWYRQDPGQGLRLIYYSQIVNDFQKGDIAEGYSVSREKKESFPLTVTSAQKNPTAFYLCASSPRDRPLAEQYFGPGTRLTVT.

V gene TRBV2 combines with J gene TRBJ2-7, with TRBD1 matching 9 bases. This CDR3 contains 15 residues. J was trimmed by 2 bases and V by 6 bases; bases with no gene match: 8. CDR1 SNHLY and CDR2 FYNNEI come from the germline V gene. CDR3 sequence reads: CASRETGTGTYEQYF. The CDR3 region has the DNA TGTGCCAGCAGAGAAACCGGGACAGGGACCTACGAGCAGTACTTC.

This clonotype was detected many times. The chain couples TRBV6-1 to TRBJ2-1; D is perhaps TRBD2 (6 bases). The CDR3 loop spans 14 amino acids. Deletions cut 6 bases from V and 10 bases from J, with 19 bases between. Germline CDR1 MNHNS, CDR2 SASEGT. This CDR3 is CASSSSEAGGEQFF. CDR3 DNA: TGTGCCAGCAGCTCTAGCGAAGCCGGGGGAGAGCAGTTCTTC.

This clonotype showed up many times. The chain has TRBV6-2 or TRBV6-3 and TRBJ1-1; 7 nucleotides line up with TRBD1. This CDR3 comprises 14 residues. V shed 6 bases, J shed 6 bases, and the junction held 10 bases outside the gene matches. CDR1 and CDR2 (germline): MNHEY, SVGEGT. For the CDR3, the DNA is TGTGCCAGCAGCCAAAACAGGGGATTGGCTGAAGCTTTCTTT. Translating gives CASSQNRGLAEAFF.

The J gene is TRBJ2-7, the V gene TRBV5-1, with D perhaps TRBD1 (6 bases). Looked up from germline, CDR1 is SGHRS and CDR2 is YFSETQ. Trimming stripped 1 base from V and 3 bases from J, with 14 bases between. The CDR3 contains 15 residues. Here the CDR3 DNA reads TGCGCCAGCAGCTTGACCCGGGACACTCTCTACGAGCAGTACTTC. The encoded protein is CASSLTRDTLYEQYF.

This clonotype has only a few counts. The chain recombines TRBV9 with TRBJ2-7, with 8 bases identical to TRBD2. Trimming cost V 0 bases and J 1 base; bases outside gene matches: 6. Germline loops: CDR1 SGDLS, CDR2 YYNGEE. The length of the CDR3 is 16 residues. The CDR3: CASSVEPASGSYEQYF. CDR3 coding DNA: TGTGCCAGCAGCGTAGAACCGGCTAGCGGGTCCTACGAGCAGTACTTC.

The chain couples TRBV6-2 or TRBV6-3 to TRBJ1-5, with 10 bases matching TRBD1. Germline V gene lookup returns CDR1 MNHEY and CDR2 SVGEGT. The J segment lost 4 bases and the V segment lost 6 bases, leaving 6 bases of the junction unmatched. The CDR3 is 15 residues long. The CDR3: CASRVGTGANQPQHF. The CDR3 region has the DNA TGTGCCAGCAGAGTCGGGACAGGGGCGAATCAGCCCCAGCATTTT.

The chain is built from TRBV14 and TRBJ2-3; D possibly matches TRBD1 or TRBD2 (5 bases each). The germline V gene has CDR1 SGHDN and CDR2 FVKESK. This CDR3 has 14 residues. With 3 bases removed from V and 3 bases from J, the gap between germline ends came to 10 bases. The CDR3 DNA follows: TGTGCCAGCAGCCAGCCGGGACGGACAGATACGCAGTATTTT. Its translation: CASSQPGRTDTQYF.

The genes are TRBV28 and TRBJ2-3, with D possibly being TRBD2 (6 bases). Trimming cost V 5 bases and J 11 bases, with 14 bases left between them. Germline V lookup: CDR1 MDHEN, CDR2 SYDVKM. This CDR3 region has 12 residues. The chain's CDR3 is CASSRIGTLQYF. CDR3 nucleotides: TGTGCCAGCAGTCGTATCGGGACTCTGCAGTATTTT.

This clonotype has a count of ten or more. The chain couples TRBV28 to TRBJ2-7; no firm D call. CDR1 is MDHEN, CDR2 SYDVKM, per germline. The V end lost 1 base, the J end lost 0 bases, and 13 bases lay between the germline ends. CDR3 size: 16 residues. As DNA, the CDR3 is TGTGCCAGCAGTTTATCTACAGAAGCCATCTCCTACGAGCAGTACTTC. Translating gives CASSLSTEAISYEQYF.

Many counts were recorded for this clonotype. V usage is TRBV6-1 and J usage is TRBJ2-3; D gene unclear. With 6 bases removed from V and 2 bases from J, the gap between germline ends came to 6 bases. The CDR3 covers 12 residues. From germline, CDR1 is MNHNS and CDR2 SASEGT. CDR3 bases: TGTGCCAGCAGCGGCCCCACAGATACGCAGTATTTT. This translates into CASSGPTDTQYF.

This clonotype was observed a few times. This chain links TRBV4-2 with TRBJ2-2; TRBD2 aligns across 10 bases. The CDR3 totals 15 residues. The J segment lost 6 bases and the V segment lost 1 base, leaving 2 bases of the junction unmatched. CDR1 is LGHNA, CDR2 YNFKEQ, per germline. The CDR3 loop reads CASSQASGRPGELFF. CDR3 in DNA: TGTGCCAGCAGCCAAGCTAGCGGGAGACCCGGGGAGCTGTTTTTT.

Remarks on this clonotype: A much bigger clone sits one base away, suggesting this may be a read error. The V gene is TRBV7-8, the J gene TRBJ2-7; TRBD1 matches at 8 bases. Looked up from germline, CDR1 is SGHVS and CDR2 is FQNEAQ. The CDR3 has 13 amino acids. Unmatched junction bases numbered 2, after V lost 5 bases and J lost 2 bases. In DNA form, the CDR3 reads TGTGCCAGCAGCCCGACAGGGGCCTACGAGCAGTACTTC. It specifies CASSPTGAYEQYF.

In this sample, this clonotype turned up many times. The chain is built from TRBV7-9 and TRBJ2-7; 11 nucleotides agree with TRBD1. The CDR3 sequence is 14 residues long. The ends lost 6 bases at V and 6 bases at J; junction bases unmatched: 7. Germline values: CDR1 SEHNR, CDR2 FQNEAQ (reference sequence). DNA of the CDR3: TGTGCCAGCAGAGGGACAGGGGGAAGCGGCGAGCAGTACTTC. It encodes CASRGTGGSGEQYF.

This clonotype was seen only a few times. This sequence joins TRBV6-1 and TRBJ1-1; tentative D call: TRBD1 (5 bases). CDR1 is MNHNS, CDR2 SASEGT, per germline. This CDR3 region has 14 residues. V lost 4 bases and J 1 base, leaving 10 bases between the germline ends. The DNA of the CDR3 is TGTGCCAGCAGTGTCCATGGGGGGAACACTGAAGCTTTCTTT. Residues: CASSVHGGNTEAFF.

This clonotype was seen repeatedly, ten times or more. The V gene is TRBV6-2 or TRBV6-3, the J gene TRBJ1-5, with D maybe TRBD1 (5 bases). Per germline, CDR1 MNHEY and CDR2 SVGEGT. The germline V and J ends were trimmed by 2 bases and 6 bases, with 11 bases remaining between them. This CDR3 has 14 residues. CDR3 bases: TGTGCCAGCAGTTACGTCCGGGGGGTTCAGCCCCAGCATTTT. This encodes CASSYVRGVQPQHF.

The chain combines TRBV27 with TRBJ1-2, with TRBD1 identical over 8 bases. V was pared by 5 bases and J by 8 bases, with 7 bases of the junction left unmatched. Germline CDR1 and CDR2: MNHEY and SMNVEV (reference sequence). The CDR3 contains 13 residues. CDR3: CASSGPRGLGYTF. The CDR3 coding sequence is TGTGCCAGCAGTGGTCCCAGGGGGCTCGGCTACACCTTC.